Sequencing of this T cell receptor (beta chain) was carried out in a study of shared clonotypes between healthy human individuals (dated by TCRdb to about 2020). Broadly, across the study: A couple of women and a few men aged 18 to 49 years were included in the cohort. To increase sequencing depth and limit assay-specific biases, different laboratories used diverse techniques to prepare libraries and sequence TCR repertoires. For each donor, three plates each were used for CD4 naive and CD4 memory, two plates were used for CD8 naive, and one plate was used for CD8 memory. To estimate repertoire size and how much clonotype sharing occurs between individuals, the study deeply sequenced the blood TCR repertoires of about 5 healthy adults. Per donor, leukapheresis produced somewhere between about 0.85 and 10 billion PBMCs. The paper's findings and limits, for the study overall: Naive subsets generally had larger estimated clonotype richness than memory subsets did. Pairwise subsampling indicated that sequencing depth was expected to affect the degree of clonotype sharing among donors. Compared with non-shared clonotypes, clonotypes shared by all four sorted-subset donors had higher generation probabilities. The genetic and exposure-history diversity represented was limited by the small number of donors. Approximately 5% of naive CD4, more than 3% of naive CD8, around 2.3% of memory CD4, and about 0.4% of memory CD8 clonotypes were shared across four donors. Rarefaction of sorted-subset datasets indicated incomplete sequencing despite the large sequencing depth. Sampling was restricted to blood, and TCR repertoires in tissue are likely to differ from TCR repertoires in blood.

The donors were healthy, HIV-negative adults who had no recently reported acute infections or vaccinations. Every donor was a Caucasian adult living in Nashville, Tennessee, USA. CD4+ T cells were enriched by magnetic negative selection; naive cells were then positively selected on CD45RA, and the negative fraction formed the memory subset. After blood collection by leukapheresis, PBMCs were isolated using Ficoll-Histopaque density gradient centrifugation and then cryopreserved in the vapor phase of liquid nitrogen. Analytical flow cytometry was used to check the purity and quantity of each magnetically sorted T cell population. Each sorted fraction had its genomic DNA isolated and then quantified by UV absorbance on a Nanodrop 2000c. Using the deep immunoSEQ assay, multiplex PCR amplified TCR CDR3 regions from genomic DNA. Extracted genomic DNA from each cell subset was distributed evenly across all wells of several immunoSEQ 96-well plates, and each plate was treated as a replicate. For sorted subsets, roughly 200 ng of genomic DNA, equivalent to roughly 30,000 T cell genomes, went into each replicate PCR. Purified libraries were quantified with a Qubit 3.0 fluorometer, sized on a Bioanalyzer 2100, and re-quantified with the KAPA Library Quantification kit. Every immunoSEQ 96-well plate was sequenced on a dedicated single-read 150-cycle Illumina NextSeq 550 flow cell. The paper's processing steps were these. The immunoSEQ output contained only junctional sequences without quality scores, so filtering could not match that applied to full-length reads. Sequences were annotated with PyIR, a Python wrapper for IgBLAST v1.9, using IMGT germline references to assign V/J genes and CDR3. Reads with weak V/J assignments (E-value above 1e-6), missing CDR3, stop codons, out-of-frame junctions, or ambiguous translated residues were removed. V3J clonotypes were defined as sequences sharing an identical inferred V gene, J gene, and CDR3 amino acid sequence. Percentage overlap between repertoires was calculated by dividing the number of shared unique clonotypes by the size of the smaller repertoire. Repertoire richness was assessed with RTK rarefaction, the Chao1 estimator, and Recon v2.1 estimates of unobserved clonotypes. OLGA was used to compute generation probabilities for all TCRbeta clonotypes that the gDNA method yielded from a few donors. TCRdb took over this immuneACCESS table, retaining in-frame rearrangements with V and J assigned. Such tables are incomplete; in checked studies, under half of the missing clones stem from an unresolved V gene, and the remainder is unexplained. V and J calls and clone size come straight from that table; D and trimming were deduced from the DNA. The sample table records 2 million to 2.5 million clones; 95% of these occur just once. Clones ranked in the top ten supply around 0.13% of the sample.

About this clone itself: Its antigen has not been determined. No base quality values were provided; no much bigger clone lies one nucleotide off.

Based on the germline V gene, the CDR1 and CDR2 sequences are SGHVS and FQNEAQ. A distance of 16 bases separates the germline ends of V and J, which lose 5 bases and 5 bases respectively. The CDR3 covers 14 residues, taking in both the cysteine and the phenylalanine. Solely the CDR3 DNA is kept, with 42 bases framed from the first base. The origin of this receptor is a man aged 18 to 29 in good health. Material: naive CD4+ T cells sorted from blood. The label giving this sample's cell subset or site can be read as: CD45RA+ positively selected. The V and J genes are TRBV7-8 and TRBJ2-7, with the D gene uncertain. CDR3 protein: CASSPIGFQNEQYF. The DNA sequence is TGTGCCAGCAGCCCAATAGGTTTCCAAAACGAGCAGTACTTC.